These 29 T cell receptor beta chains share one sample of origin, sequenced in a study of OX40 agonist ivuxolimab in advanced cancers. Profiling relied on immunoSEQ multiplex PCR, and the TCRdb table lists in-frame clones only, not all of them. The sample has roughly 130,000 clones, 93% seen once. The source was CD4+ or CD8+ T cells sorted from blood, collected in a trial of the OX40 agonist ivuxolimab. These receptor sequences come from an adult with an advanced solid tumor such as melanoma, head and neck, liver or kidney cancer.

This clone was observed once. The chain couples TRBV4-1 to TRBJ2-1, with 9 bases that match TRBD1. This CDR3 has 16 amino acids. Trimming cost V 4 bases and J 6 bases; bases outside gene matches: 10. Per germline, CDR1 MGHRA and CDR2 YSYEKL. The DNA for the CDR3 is TGCGCCAGCAGCCGAGCGGGACAGGGTAATTTCAATGAGCAGTTCTTC. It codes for CASSRAGQGNFNEQFF.

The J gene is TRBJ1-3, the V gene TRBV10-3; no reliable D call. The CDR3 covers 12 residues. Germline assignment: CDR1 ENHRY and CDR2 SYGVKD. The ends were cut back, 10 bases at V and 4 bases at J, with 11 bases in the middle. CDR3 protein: CATGLGGNTIYF. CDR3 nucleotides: TGTGCCACAGGTTTGGGGGGAAACACCATATATTTT.

CDR3 residues: CASSFLGMVGYTF. The CDR3 DNA is TGTGCCAGCAGCTTTCTCGGGATGGTAGGCTACACCTTC. This chain connects TRBV7-3 to TRBJ1-2; D not resolved. V was trimmed by 3 bases and J by 8 bases, leaving 13 bases between them. This CDR3 is built from 13 residues. Germline V gene lookup returns CDR1 SGHTA and CDR2 FQGTGA.

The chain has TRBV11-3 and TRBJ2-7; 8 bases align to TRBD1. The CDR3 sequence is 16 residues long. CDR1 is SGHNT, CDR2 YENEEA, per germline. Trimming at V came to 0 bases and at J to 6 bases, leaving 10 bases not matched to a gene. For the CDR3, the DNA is TGTGCCAGCAGCTTAGACCTCCGGGACAGGTTCTCCGAGCAGTACTTC. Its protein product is CASSLDLRDRFSEQYF.

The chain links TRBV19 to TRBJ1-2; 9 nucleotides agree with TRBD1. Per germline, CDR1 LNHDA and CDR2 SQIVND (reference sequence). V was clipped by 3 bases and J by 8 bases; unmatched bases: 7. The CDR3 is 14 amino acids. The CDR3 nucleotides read TGTGCCAGTAGTATTGGGACAGGGAATTCCGGCTACACCTTC. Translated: CASSIGTGNSGYTF.

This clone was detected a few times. The CDR3 DNA follows: TGCAGCGTTGCTAAACCGCCGGGACAACAAGAGACCCAGTACTTC. Its translation: CSVAKPPGQQETQYF. V gene TRBV29-1 combines with J gene TRBJ2-5; TRBD1 is a possible D gene (6 bases). In germline, CDR1 is SQVTM, CDR2 ANQGSEA. V lost 4 bases, J lost 2 bases, and 17 bases lay in between. The CDR3 totals 15 residues. The full variable domain, with the rest looked up from reference TRBV29-1 and TRBJ2-5, is SAVISQKPSRDICQRGTSLTIQCQVDSQVTMMFWYRQQPGQSLTLIATANQGSEATYESGFVIDKFPISRPNLTFSTLTVSNMSPEDSSIYLCSVAKPPGQQETQYFGPGTRLLVL.

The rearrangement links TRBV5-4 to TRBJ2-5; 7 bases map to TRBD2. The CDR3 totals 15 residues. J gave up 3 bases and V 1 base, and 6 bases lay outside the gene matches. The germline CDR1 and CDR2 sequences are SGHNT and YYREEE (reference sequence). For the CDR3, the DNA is TGTGCCAGCAGCTTGATCGGCGGGGGAAAAGAGACCCAGTACTTC. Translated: CASSLIGGGKETQYF.

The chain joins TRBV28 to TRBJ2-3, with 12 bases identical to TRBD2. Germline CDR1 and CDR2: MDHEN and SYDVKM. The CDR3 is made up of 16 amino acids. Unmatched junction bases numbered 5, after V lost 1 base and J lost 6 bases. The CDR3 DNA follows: TGTGCCAGCAGTTTATCTCTAGCGGGAGGGAGGGATACGCAGTATTTT. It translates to CASSLSLAGGRDTQYF.

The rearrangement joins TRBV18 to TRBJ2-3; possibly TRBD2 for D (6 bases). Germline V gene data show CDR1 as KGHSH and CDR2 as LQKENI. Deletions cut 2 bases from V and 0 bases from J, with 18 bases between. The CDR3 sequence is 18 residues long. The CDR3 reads CASSPFHSASDSTDTQYF. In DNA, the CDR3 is TGTGCCAGCTCACCATTCCACTCCGCTAGCGACAGCACAGATACGCAGTATTTT.

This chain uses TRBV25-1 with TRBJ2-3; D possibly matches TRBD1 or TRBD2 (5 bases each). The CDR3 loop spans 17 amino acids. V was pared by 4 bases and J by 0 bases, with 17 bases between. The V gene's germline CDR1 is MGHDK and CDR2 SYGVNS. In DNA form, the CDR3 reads TGTGCCAGCAGTGGCGCTCCGGGACGCCTAAGCACAGATACGCAGTATTTT. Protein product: CASSGAPGRLSTDTQYF.

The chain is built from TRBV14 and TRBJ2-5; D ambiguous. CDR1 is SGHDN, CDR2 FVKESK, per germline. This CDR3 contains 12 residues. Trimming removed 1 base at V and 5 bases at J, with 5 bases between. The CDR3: CASSQAWETQYF. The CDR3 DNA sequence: TGTGCCAGCAGCCAAGCTTGGGAGACCCAGTACTTC.

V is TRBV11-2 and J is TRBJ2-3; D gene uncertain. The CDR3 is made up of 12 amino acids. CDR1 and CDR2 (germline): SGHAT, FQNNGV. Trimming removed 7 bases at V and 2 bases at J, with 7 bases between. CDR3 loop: CASTFSTDTQYF. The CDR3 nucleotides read TGTGCCAGCACCTTCTCCACAGATACGCAGTATTTT.

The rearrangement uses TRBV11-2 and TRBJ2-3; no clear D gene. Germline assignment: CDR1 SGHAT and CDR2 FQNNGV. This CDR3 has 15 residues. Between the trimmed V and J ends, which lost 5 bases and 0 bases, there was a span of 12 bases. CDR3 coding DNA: TGTGCCAGCAGCCCTCGACGGACGAGCACAGATACGCAGTATTTT. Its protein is CASSPRRTSTDTQYF.

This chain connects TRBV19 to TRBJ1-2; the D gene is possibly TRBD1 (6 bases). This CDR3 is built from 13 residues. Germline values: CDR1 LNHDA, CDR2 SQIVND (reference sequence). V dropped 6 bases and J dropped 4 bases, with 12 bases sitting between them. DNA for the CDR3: TGTGCCAGTAGCCCCAGGGGAAGCTATGGCTACACCTTC. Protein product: CASSPRGSYGYTF.

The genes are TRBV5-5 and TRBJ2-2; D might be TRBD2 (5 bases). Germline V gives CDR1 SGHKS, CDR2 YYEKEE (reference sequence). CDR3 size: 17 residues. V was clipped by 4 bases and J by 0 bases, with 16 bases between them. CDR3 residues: CASSPGWVGTNTGELFF. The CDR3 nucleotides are TGTGCCAGCAGCCCCGGGTGGGTCGGGACGAACACCGGGGAGCTGTTTTTT.

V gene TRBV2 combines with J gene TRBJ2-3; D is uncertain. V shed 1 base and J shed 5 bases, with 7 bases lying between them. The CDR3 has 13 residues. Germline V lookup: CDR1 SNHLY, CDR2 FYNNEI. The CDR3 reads CASSEGPRDTQYF. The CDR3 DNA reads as TGTGCCAGCAGTGAAGGTCCGCGAGATACGCAGTATTTT.

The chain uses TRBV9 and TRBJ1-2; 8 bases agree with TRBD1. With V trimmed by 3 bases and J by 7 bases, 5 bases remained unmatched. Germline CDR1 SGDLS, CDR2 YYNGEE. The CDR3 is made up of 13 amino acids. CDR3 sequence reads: CASSAQGTGGYTF. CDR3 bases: TGTGCCAGCAGCGCACAGGGGACAGGTGGCTACACCTTC. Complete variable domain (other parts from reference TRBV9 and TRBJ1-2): DSGVTQTPKHLITATGQRVTLRCSPRSGDLSVYWYQQSLDQGLQFLIQYYNGEERAKGNILERFSAQQFPDLHSELNLSSLELGDSALYFCASSAQGTGGYTFGSGTRLTVV.

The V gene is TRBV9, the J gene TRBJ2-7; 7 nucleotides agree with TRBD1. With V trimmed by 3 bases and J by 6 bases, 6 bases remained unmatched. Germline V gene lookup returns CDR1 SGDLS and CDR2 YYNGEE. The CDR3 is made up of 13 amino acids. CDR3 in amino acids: CASSDTGQAEQYF. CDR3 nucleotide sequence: TGTGCCAGCAGCGACACCGGACAGGCCGAGCAGTACTTC.

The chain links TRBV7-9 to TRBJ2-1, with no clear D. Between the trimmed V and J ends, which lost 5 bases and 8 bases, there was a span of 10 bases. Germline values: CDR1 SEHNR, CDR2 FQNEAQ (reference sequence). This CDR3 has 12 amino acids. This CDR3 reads CASSAIEYEQFF. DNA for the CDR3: TGTGCCAGCAGCGCGATAGAGTATGAGCAGTTCTTC.

CDR3 in DNA: TGTGCCAGCAGCCGGCCAGAGATGAACACTGAAGCTTTCTTT. Translating gives CASSRPEMNTEAFF. V gene TRBV14 combines with J gene TRBJ1-1; D not resolved. The CDR3 has 14 amino acids. The V gene lost 4 bases and the J gene lost 0 bases, with 9 bases spanning the gap. The germline V gene has CDR1 SGHDN and CDR2 FVKESK.

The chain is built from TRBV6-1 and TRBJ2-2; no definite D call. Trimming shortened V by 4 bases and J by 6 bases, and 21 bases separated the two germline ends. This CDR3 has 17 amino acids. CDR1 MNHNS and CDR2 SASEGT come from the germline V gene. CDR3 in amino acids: CASSANVMDERAGELFF. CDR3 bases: TGTGCCAGCAGTGCGAACGTGATGGACGAACGTGCCGGGGAGCTGTTTTTT.

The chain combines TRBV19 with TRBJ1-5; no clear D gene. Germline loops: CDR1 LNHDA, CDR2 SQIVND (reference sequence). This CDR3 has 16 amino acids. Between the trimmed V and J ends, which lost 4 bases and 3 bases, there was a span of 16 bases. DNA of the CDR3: TGTGCCAGTAGTAATGAGGTTGGGGAACCCAATCAGCCCCAGCATTTT. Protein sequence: CASSNEVGEPNQPQHF.

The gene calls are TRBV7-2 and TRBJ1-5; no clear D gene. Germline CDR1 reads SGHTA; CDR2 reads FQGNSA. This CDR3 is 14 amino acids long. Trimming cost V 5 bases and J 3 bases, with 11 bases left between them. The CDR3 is CASSPPNFNQPQHF. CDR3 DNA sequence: TGTGCCAGCAGCCCCCCAAATTTCAATCAGCCCCAGCATTTT.

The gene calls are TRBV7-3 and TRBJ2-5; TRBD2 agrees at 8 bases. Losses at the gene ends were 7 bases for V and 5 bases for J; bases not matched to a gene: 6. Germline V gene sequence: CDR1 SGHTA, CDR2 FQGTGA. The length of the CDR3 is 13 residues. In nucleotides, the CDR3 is TGTGCCAGCAAGCGGGGGCCCGGGGAGACCCAGTACTTC. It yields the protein CASKRGPGETQYF.

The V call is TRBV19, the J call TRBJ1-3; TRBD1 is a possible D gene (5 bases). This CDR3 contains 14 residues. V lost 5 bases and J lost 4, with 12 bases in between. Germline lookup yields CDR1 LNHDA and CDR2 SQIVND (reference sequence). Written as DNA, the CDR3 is TGTGCCAGTAGTCCGGGGGGTTCGGGAAACACCATATATTTT. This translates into CASSPGGSGNTIYF.

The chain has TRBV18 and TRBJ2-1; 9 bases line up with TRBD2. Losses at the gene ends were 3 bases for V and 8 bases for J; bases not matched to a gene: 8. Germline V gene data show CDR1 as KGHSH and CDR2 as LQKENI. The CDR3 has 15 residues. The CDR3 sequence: CASSPRKREADEQFF. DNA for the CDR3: TGTGCCAGCTCACCCAGGAAGCGGGAGGCGGATGAGCAGTTCTTC.

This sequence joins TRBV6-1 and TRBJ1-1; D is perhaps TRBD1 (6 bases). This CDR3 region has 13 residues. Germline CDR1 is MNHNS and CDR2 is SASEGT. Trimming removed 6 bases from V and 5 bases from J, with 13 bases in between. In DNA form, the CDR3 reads TGTGCCAGCAGCGTAGTAGGGGGGACTGAAGCTTTCTTT. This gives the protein CASSVVGGTEAFF.

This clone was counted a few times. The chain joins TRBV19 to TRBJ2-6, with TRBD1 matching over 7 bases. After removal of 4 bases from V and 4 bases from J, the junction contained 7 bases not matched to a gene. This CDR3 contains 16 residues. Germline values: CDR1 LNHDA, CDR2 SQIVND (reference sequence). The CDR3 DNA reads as TGTGCCAGTAGTAGGGGACAGCCGGCAGGGGCCAACGTCCTGACTTTC. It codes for CASSRGQPAGANVLTF.

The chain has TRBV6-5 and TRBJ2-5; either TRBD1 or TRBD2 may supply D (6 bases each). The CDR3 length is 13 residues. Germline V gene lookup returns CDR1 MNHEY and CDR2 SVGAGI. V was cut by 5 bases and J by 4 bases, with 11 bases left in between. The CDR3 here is CASSGGHRETQYF. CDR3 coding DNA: TGTGCCAGCAGTGGGGGGCACAGAGAGACCCAGTACTTC.